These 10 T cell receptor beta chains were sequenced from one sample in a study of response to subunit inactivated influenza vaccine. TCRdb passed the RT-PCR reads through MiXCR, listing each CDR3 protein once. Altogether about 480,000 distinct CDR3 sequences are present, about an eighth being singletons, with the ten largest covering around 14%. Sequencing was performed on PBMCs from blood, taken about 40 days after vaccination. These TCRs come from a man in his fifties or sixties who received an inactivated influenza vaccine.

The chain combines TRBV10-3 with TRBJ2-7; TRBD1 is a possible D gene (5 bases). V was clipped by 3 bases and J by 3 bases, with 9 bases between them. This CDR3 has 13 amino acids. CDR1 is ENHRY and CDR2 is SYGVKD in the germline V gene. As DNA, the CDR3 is TGTGCCATCAGTGACAAAGGGGTCTACGAGCAGTACTTC. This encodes CAISDKGVYEQYF.

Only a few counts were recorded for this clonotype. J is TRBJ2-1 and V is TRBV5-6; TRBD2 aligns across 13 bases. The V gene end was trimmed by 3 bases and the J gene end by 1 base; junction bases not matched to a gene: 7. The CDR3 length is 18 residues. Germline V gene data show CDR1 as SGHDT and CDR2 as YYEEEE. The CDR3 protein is CASSSGTSGMGSYNEQFF. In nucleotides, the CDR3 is TGTGCCAGCAGCTCCGGGACTAGCGGGATGGGATCCTACAATGAGCAGTTCTTC.

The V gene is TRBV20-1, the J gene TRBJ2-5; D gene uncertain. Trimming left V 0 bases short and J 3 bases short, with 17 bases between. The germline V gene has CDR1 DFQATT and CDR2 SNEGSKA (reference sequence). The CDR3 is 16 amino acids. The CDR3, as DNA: TGCAGTGCTAGAGATCTCATGAGGCGCTCCGAAGAGACCCAGTACTTC. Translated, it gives CSARDLMRRSEETQYF.

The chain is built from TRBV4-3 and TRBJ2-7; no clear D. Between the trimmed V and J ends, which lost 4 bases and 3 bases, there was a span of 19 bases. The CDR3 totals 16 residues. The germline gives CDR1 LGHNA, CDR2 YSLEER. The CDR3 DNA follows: TGCGCCAGCAGCCCTTTGTTGGGCGAGCCCTTCTACGAGCAGTACTTC. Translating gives CASSPLLGEPFYEQYF.

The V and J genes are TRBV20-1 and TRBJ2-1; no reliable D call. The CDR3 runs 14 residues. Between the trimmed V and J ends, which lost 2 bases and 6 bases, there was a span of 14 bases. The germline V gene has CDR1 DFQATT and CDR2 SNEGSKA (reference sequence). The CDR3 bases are TGCAGTGCTAGAATTTTGGGGTTTATCAATGAGCAGTTCTTC. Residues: CSARILGFINEQFF.

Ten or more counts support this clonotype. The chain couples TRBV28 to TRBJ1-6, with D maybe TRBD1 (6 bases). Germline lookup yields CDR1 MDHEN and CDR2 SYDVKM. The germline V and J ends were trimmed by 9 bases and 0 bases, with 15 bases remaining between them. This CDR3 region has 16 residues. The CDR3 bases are TGTGCCAGTAAACGGGGGGCTAGCTCCTATAATTCACCCCTCCACTTT. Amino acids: CASKRGASSYNSPLHF. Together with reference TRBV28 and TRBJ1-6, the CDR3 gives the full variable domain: DVKVTQSSRYLVKRTGEKVFLECVQDMDHENMFWYRQDPGLGLRLIYFSYDVKMKEKGDIPEGYSVSREKKERFSLILESASTNQTSMYLCASKRGASSYNSPLHFGNGTRLTVT.

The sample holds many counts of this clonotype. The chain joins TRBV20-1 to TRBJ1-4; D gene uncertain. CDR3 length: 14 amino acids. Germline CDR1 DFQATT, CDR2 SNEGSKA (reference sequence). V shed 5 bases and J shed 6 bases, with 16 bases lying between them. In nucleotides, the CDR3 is TGCAGTGCTTCTAGTGGACGGTTTGATGAAAAACTGTTTTTT. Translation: CSASSGRFDEKLFF.

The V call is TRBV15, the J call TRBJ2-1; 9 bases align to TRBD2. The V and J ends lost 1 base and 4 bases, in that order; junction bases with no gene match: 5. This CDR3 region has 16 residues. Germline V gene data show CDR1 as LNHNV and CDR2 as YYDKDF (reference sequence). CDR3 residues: CATSRAGSGGYNEQFF. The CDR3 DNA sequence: TGTGCCACCAGCAGAGCGGGTAGCGGGGGATACAATGAGCAGTTCTTC.

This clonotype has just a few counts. CDR3 coding DNA: TGTGCCAGCAGCTTAAACGCAGGAACCGGGGAGCTGTTTTTT. The encoded protein is CASSLNAGTGELFF. The V gene is TRBV11-2, the J gene TRBJ2-2; no firm D call. Trimming left V 2 bases short and J 5 bases short, with 9 bases between. In germline, CDR1 is SGHAT, CDR2 FQNNGV. The CDR3 covers 14 residues.

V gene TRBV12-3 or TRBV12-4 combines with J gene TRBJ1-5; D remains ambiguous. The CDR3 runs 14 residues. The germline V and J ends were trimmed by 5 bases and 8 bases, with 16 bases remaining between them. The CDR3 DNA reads TGTGCCAGCAGTCCCGGCGGAGGGAATGAGCCCCAGCATTTT. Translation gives CASSPGGGNEPQHF.